The 24 T cell receptor beta chains below all came from one sample that was sequenced in a study of technical replicates of blood from several donors. Some clones are missing from TCRdb's copy, which holds only in-frame ones; the method was immunoSEQ multiplex PCR. The sample contains about 75,000 clones, nearly 98% of which appear only once. The sample comprised T cells isolated from PBMCs. Receptors were obtained from a human donor in good health.

The chain links TRBV13 to TRBJ2-5; 8 bases match TRBD2. Germline V lookup: CDR1 PRHDT, CDR2 FYEKMQ (reference sequence). V trimming: 5 bases; J trimming: 10 bases; junction bases outside the gene matches: 21. The CDR3 loop spans 17 amino acids. Here the CDR3 DNA reads TGTGCCAGCAGCCCTCCGACCGGGACTAGGGGGGGTAGTGACCAGTACTTC. Translated: CASSPPTGTRGGSDQYF.

The chain combines TRBV6-1 with TRBJ1-2, with unresolved D. Trimming took 0 bases from V and 2 from J, leaving 7 bases between them. The CDR3 covers 14 residues. The germline V gene encodes CDR1 MNHNS and CDR2 SASEGT. The CDR3 loop reads CASSEAQHNYGYTF. CDR3 DNA sequence: TGTGCCAGCAGTGAAGCGCAACACAACTATGGCTACACCTTC.

The chain couples TRBV18 to TRBJ2-7, with 13 positions matching TRBD2. CDR1 is KGHSH and CDR2 is LQKENI in the germline V gene. This CDR3 has 16 amino acids. J lost 6 bases, V lost 6 bases, and 11 bases had no gene match. The CDR3 here is CASSGLAGVPQTEQYF. The DNA of the CDR3 is TGTGCCAGCTCCGGACTAGCGGGAGTCCCTCAGACCGAGCAGTACTTC.

The rearrangement joins TRBV9 to TRBJ1-3, with D hard to call. Germline CDR1 reads SGDLS; CDR2 reads YYNGEE. The CDR3 consists of 15 residues. V was cut by 2 bases and J by 4 bases, with 13 bases left in between. CDR3: CASSVSGSHGNTIYF. In DNA form, the CDR3 reads TGTGCCAGCAGCGTGTCGGGGAGTCACGGAAACACCATATATTTT. Together with reference TRBV9 and TRBJ1-3, the CDR3 gives the full variable domain: DSGVTQTPKHLITATGQRVTLRCSPRSGDLSVYWYQQSLDQGLQFLIQYYNGEERAKGNILERFSAQQFPDLHSELNLSSLELGDSALYFCASSVSGSHGNTIYFGEGSWLTVV.

The chain couples TRBV6-5 to TRBJ1-5; 9 bases fit TRBD1. Germline CDR1 reads MNHEY; CDR2 reads SVGAGI. The CDR3 is 15 residues long. The V segment lost 2 bases and the J segment 4 bases; nucleotides outside the gene matches: 3. The CDR3 DNA is TGTGCCAGCAGTTACGGACAGGGGTATAATCAGCCCCAGCATTTT. It specifies CASSYGQGYNQPQHF.

This rearrangement joins TRBV6-5 to TRBJ2-7, with 10 nucleotides matching TRBD2. The V and J ends lost 0 bases and 9 bases, in that order; junction bases with no gene match: 11. The CDR3 has 16 amino acids. In germline, CDR1 is MNHEY, CDR2 SVGAGI. The CDR3 here is CASSYSTSGNPLGQYF. In nucleotides, the CDR3 is TGTGCCAGCAGTTACTCTACTAGCGGGAACCCCTTAGGGCAGTACTTC.

This chain uses TRBV15 with TRBJ1-3, with 7 nucleotides matching TRBD1. J lost 3 bases, V lost 4 bases, and 9 bases had no gene match. Germline V gene lookup returns CDR1 LNHNV and CDR2 YYDKDF (reference sequence). The CDR3 is made up of 16 amino acids. CDR3 coding DNA: TGTGCCACCAGCATTGACAGGGAAACCTTTGGAAACACCATATATTTT. Translating gives CATSIDRETFGNTIYF.

The chain couples TRBV4-3 to TRBJ2-7; 11 nucleotides match TRBD2. The germline V gene has CDR1 LGHNA and CDR2 YSLEER. Trimming removed 3 bases from V and 5 bases from J; junction bases left unmatched: 9. The CDR3 extends over 16 amino acids. The DNA for the CDR3 is TGCGCCAGCAGCCAGTCCTCTAGCGGGGGGCTCAACGAGCAGTACTTC. It encodes CASSQSSSGGLNEQYF.

The chain uses TRBV11-1 and TRBJ1-2, with TRBD1 as a possible D gene (5 bases). Trimming took off 5 bases at V and 3 bases at J, with 16 bases between the two ends. The CDR3 has 15 amino acids. CDR1 SGHAT and CDR2 FQDESV come from the germline V gene (reference sequence). CDR3 bases: TGTGCCAGCAGCGAGGAGGGGTCGGAAGACTATGGCTACACCTTC. It codes for CASSEEGSEDYGYTF.

This chain joins TRBV25-1 and TRBJ2-7; D is unresolved. This CDR3 region has 10 residues. V dropped 5 bases and J dropped 3 bases, with 2 bases sitting between them. Germline V gene data show CDR1 as MGHDK and CDR2 as SYGVNS. CDR3 sequence: CASSYYEQYF. As DNA, the CDR3 is TGTGCCAGCAGTTACTACGAGCAGTACTTC.

The rearrangement joins TRBV14 to TRBJ2-6, with D unclear. V gave up 2 bases and J gave up 8 bases, with 7 bases separating them. CDR3 length: 13 amino acids. CDR1 SGHDN and CDR2 FVKESK come from the germline V gene. DNA of the CDR3: TGTGCCAGCAGCCAAACATCGCCCAACGTCCTGACTTTC. Translated, it gives CASSQTSPNVLTF.

The chain links TRBV11-2 to TRBJ1-2, with D tentatively TRBD1 (6 bases). V lost 2 bases and J lost 5, with 15 bases in between. CDR1 and CDR2 (germline): SGHAT, FQNNGV. The CDR3 contains 15 residues. The CDR3 sequence is CASSLIIGQPYGYTF. In DNA form, the CDR3 reads TGTGCCAGCAGCTTAATCATCGGACAGCCTTATGGCTACACCTTC.

This chain connects TRBV2 to TRBJ1-2, with TRBD1 identical over 7 bases. Trimming removed 3 bases from V and 1 base from J; junction bases left unmatched: 5. This CDR3 region has 15 residues. Germline loops: CDR1 SNHLY, CDR2 FYNNEI. CDR3 in amino acids: CASSDPTGYNYGYTF. The CDR3, as DNA: TGTGCCAGCAGTGACCCGACAGGGTATAACTATGGCTACACCTTC.

J is TRBJ1-1 and V is TRBV5-6, with 7 bases that match TRBD1. The trim removed 5 bases at V and 2 bases at J, leaving 3 bases unmatched. The CDR3 runs to 13 residues. The germline V gene has CDR1 SGHDT and CDR2 YYEEEE. CDR3 in DNA: TGTGCCAGCAGTAGGACAGGCAACACTGAAGCTTTCTTT. The encoded protein is CASSRTGNTEAFF.

This chain connects TRBV7-9 to TRBJ2-1; 10 bases are a match to TRBD2. The germline gives CDR1 SEHNR, CDR2 FQNEAQ (reference sequence). The CDR3 length is 16 residues. V was pared by 5 bases and J by 0 bases, with 4 bases of the junction left unmatched. Written as DNA, the CDR3 is TGTGCCAGCAGCCATCTAGCGGGAGTCTCCTACAATGAGCAGTTCTTC. It encodes CASSHLAGVSYNEQFF.

The chain uses TRBV11-2 and TRBJ1-3; tentatively, D is TRBD1 (6 bases). The CDR3 has 14 amino acids. V was shortened by 5 bases and J by 3 bases, with 11 bases between the two germline ends. The germline V gene has CDR1 SGHAT and CDR2 FQNNGV. CDR3 protein: CASSPRTDGNTIYF. CDR3 nucleotides: TGTGCCAGCAGCCCGAGGACAGATGGAAACACCATATATTTT. Using reference TRBV11-2 and TRBJ1-3 for the parts outside the CDR3, the full variable domain is EAGVAQSPRYKIIEKRQSVAFWCNPISGHATLYWYQQILGQGPKLLIQFQNNGVVDDSQLPKDRFSAERLKGVDSTLKIQPAKLEDSAVYLCASSPRTDGNTIYFGEGSWLTVV.

The rearrangement links TRBV27 to TRBJ1-1; TRBD1 might be the D (5 bases). Trimming took 6 bases from V and 0 from J, leaving 11 bases between them. CDR1 is MNHEY, CDR2 SMNVEV, per germline (reference sequence). The CDR3 has 14 amino acids. The CDR3 spells CASSIDRLNTEAFF. The DNA of the CDR3 is TGTGCCAGCAGCATAGACAGATTGAACACTGAAGCTTTCTTT.

The chain couples TRBV27 to TRBJ2-2; 7 bases align to TRBD1. CDR3 length: 13 residues. Germline V gene data show CDR1 as MNHEY and CDR2 as SMNVEV (reference sequence). Trimming cost V 6 bases and J 6 bases; bases outside gene matches: 4. The CDR3 reads CASRLTGAGELFF. The DNA of the CDR3 is TGTGCCAGCAGACTCACAGGGGCCGGGGAGCTGTTTTTT.

V is TRBV5-6 and J is TRBJ2-1, with D perhaps matching TRBD2 (5 bases). Germline loops: CDR1 SGHDT, CDR2 YYEEEE. V was pared by 2 bases and J by 8 bases, with 17 bases between. The CDR3 runs 15 residues. CDR3 DNA: TGTGCCAGCAGCTTAAGGACTCTCCCGTACGATGAGCAGTTCTTC. Translating it yields CASSLRTLPYDEQFF.

This clone was recorded only once. The rearrangement joins TRBV28 to TRBJ1-2; D is undetermined. V was cut by 5 bases and J by 8 bases, with 15 bases left in between. The CDR3 extends over 13 amino acids. Germline V gene sequence: CDR1 MDHEN, CDR2 SYDVKM. CDR3 sequence: CASSPLVGGGYTF. The CDR3 nucleotides are TGTGCCAGCAGTCCGCTCGTGGGAGGCGGCTACACCTTC.

This rearrangement joins TRBV28 to TRBJ2-1, with a tentative D call TRBD2 (5 bases). CDR1 MDHEN and CDR2 SYDVKM come from the germline V gene. V was cut by 5 bases and J by 12 bases, with 11 bases left in between. CDR3 length: 11 amino acids. The CDR3: CASSTGIGQFF. CDR3 nucleotides: TGTGCCAGCAGTACCGGGATAGGGCAGTTCTTC.

The genes are TRBV19 and TRBJ1-5; 7 positions match TRBD1. The CDR3 covers 15 residues. V gave up 1 base and J gave up 2 bases; unmatched junction bases: 2. Germline loops: CDR1 LNHDA, CDR2 SQIVND (reference sequence). The CDR3 loop is CASSIGTGGNQPQHF. The CDR3 bases are TGTGCCAGTAGTATAGGCACAGGGGGCAATCAGCCCCAGCATTTT.

This clone was picked up one time. J is TRBJ1-5 and V is TRBV30, with D maybe TRBD1 (5 bases). Trimming shortened V by 0 bases and J by 3 bases, and 12 bases separated the two germline ends. CDR1 and CDR2 (germline): GTSNPN, SVGIG (reference sequence). The CDR3 consists of 15 residues. The CDR3 DNA reads TGTGCCTGGAGTGTTGAGAGACAGATCAATCAGCCCCAGCATTTT. This translates into CAWSVERQINQPQHF.

This chain connects TRBV5-6 to TRBJ2-7, with TRBD1 identical over 12 bases. The CDR3 is 15 residues long. After removal of 4 bases from V and 6 bases from J, the junction contained 8 bases not matched to a gene. Germline V gene lookup returns CDR1 SGHDT and CDR2 YYEEEE. This CDR3 reads CASSRGTGGPTEQYF. CDR3 in DNA: TGTGCCAGCAGCCGCGGGACAGGGGGCCCCACCGAGCAGTACTTC.